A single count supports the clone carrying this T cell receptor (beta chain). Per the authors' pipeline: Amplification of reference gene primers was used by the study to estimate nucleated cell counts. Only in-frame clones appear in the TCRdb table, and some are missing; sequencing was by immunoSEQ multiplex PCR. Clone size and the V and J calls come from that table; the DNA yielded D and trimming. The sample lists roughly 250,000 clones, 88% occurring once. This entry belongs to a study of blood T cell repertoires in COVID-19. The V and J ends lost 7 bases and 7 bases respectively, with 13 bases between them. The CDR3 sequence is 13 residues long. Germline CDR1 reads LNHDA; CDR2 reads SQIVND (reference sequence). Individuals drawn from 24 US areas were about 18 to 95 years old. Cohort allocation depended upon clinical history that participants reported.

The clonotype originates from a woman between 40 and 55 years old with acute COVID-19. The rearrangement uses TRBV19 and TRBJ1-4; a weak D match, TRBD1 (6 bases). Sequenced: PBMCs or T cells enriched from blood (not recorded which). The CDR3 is CASNQQGSEKLFF. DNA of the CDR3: TGTGCCAGTAATCAACAGGGTAGTGAAAAACTGTTTTTT.